Described below is a single T cell receptor (beta chain) sequence and its context. The target of this receptor is not known. Per-nucleotide qualities are absent, and no much larger clonotype sits a single base away. V drops 3 bases and J drops 0 bases, leaving 16 bases in between. Inclusive of the bounding cysteine and phenylalanine, the CDR3 is 16 residues long. The CDR3 DNA has 48 bases and is translated from base 1. The germline V gene sets CDR1 to SGHDT and CDR2 to YYEEEE. This entry comes from a study of lymphopenia after photon versus proton radiotherapy (dated by TCRdb to the late 2010s). Regarding the study in general: The study compared the immunological effects of photon versus proton radiation therapy in patients with gastrointestinal tumors who developed high-grade lymphopenia. The goal of the study was to characterize the differences between the two radiation modalities in how they affect the immune system. The 15 to 20 patients in the cohort had gastrointestinal tumors, were treated with either photon or proton therapy, and subsequently developed lymphopenia. Study-level results and caveats: The authors looked at the survival association only in patients who died, and they framed better survival with proton therapy as a possibility rather than a demonstrated result. Proton-treated patients stayed relatively stable during treatment, while photon-treated patients lost naive T cells and TCR diversity and gained effector/memory populations. Across the cohort, a larger post-nadir drop in TCR diversity was inversely correlated with overall survival time among patients who died. After the lymphocyte count nadir, oligoclonal expansion, especially of CD8+ Temra cells, was observed in photon-treated repertoires, and the drop in diversity was driven by this expansion.

Library construction relied on the immunoSEQ multiplex PCR assay. T cell repertoires were profiled by deep sequencing of rearranged TCR beta loci, alongside multiparametric flow cytometry. Sourced from immuneACCESS, this table was stored by TCRdb with only in-frame sequences that have V and J called. A share of the clones is absent; for the studies checked, an unresolved V gene accounts for under half, and the remainder has no known explanation. This sample lists about 160,000 clones; roughly nine tenths were detected once. The biggest ten clones account for around 4.5% of the sample. Recombination linked TRBV5-6 to TRBJ2-7, with an unclear D gene assignment. Here the sequenced sample was peripheral blood, taken from a patient treated with photon-based radiotherapy. The receptor comes from a man aged 50 or older with gastric cancer. The DNA reads TGTGCCAGCAGCTCGAGGCGGATAATAAGCTCCTACGAGCAGTACTTC. The translation is CASSSRRIISSYEQYF.